The 28 T cell receptor beta chains below come from one sample, sequenced in a study of control samples from healthy donors and cancer patients. This table comes from immunoSEQ multiplex PCR, and its TCRdb copy is limited to in-frame clones, with some not included. The repertoire holds about 28,000 clones, with about nine tenths as singletons. What was sequenced was PBMCs. The receptors come from a man in his forties or fifties with lung cancer.

This clone has just a few counts. V and J are TRBV11-2 and TRBJ1-1; D is ambiguous. Germline loops: CDR1 SGHAT, CDR2 FQNNGV. Trimming shortened V by 0 bases and J by 0 bases, and 8 bases separated the two germline ends. This CDR3 contains 15 residues. CDR3 DNA sequence: TGTGCCAGCAGCTTAGACGATGGAATGAACACTGAAGCTTTCTTT. Protein product: CASSLDDGMNTEAFF. Looking up the rest from reference TRBV11-2 and TRBJ1-1 gives the full variable domain: EAGVAQSPRYKIIEKRQSVAFWCNPISGHATLYWYQQILGQGPKLLIQFQNNGVVDDSQLPKDRFSAERLKGVDSTLKIQPAKLEDSAVYLCASSLDDGMNTEAFFGQGTRLTVV.

This rearrangement joins TRBV6-5 to TRBJ1-5, with D perhaps matching TRBD1 (5 bases). V dropped 0 bases and J dropped 6 bases, with 9 bases sitting between them. This CDR3 is built from 14 residues. Looked up from germline, CDR1 is MNHEY and CDR2 is SVGAGI. The CDR3 reads CASSYSGEVQPQHF. The DNA for the CDR3 is TGTGCCAGCAGTTACTCGGGGGAGGTTCAGCCCCAGCATTTT.

The chain links TRBV4-1 to TRBJ1-3, with TRBD1 as a possible D gene (5 bases). The germline gives CDR1 MGHRA, CDR2 YSYEKL. Trimming left V 2 bases short and J 6 bases short, with 17 bases between. This CDR3 has 16 amino acids. The CDR3 sequence is CASSQQGQYITNTIYF. In DNA form, the CDR3 reads TGCGCCAGCAGCCAACAAGGACAATACATTACAAACACCATATATTTT.

The V call is TRBV3-1 (or the pseudogene TRBV3-2), the J call TRBJ1-1; D not certain. The CDR3 has 13 residues. With 4 bases removed from V and 12 bases from J, the gap between germline ends came to 18 bases. CDR1 and CDR2 from the germline V gene are LGHDT and YNNKEL (reference sequence). CDR3 loop: CASSPPGRGRSFF. As DNA, the CDR3 is TGTGCCAGCAGCCCCCCCGGCCGCGGCAGGTCTTTCTTT.

The chain combines TRBV5-4 with TRBJ2-1, with 7 positions matching TRBD1. The CDR3 is made up of 15 amino acids. Germline-derived CDR1 and CDR2 are SGHNT and YYREEE (reference sequence). The V segment lost 4 bases and the J segment 1 base; nucleotides outside the gene matches: 5. CDR3 amino acids: CASSNDRESYNEQFF. The CDR3 bases are TGTGCCAGCAGCAACGACAGGGAGTCCTACAATGAGCAGTTCTTC.

The chain recombines TRBV6-4 with TRBJ1-2; D is undetermined. This CDR3 comprises 14 residues. Germline loops: CDR1 MRHNA, CDR2 SNTAGT. V was clipped by 0 bases and J by 7 bases, with 12 bases between them. The CDR3 here is CASSDSDRGTGYTF. For the CDR3, the DNA is TGTGCCAGCAGTGACTCCGATCGGGGAACTGGCTACACCTTC.

The count of this clone is one. The V and J genes are TRBV7-2 and TRBJ1-2; TRBD1 is a possible D gene (6 bases). The CDR3 is 14 amino acids. Trimming took 1 base from V and 4 from J, leaving 10 bases between them. Germline V gene sequence: CDR1 SGHTA, CDR2 FQGNSA. The DNA for the CDR3 is TGTGCCAGCAGCTTAGGACAGGAATTCTATGGCTACACCTTC. This sequence encodes CASSLGQEFYGYTF.

This rearrangement joins TRBV3-1 (or the pseudogene TRBV3-2) to TRBJ2-1, with 14 bases identical to TRBD2. Germline lookup yields CDR1 LGHDT and CDR2 YNNKEL (reference sequence). V gave up 1 base and J gave up 0 bases; unmatched junction bases: 2. This CDR3 has 18 amino acids. This chain's CDR3 is CASSQGLAGGSSYNEQFF. The CDR3 DNA sequence: TGTGCCAGCAGCCAAGGACTAGCGGGGGGGAGCTCCTACAATGAGCAGTTCTTC.

The gene calls are TRBV29-1 and TRBJ2-3; a possible D gene is TRBD1 (6 bases). The V and J ends lost 6 bases and 1 base respectively, with 11 bases between them. The CDR3 contains 13 residues. Looked up from germline, CDR1 is SQVTM and CDR2 is ANQGSEA. The CDR3: CSVQGLGTDTQYF. CDR3 coding DNA: TGCAGCGTACAGGGTTTGGGCACAGATACGCAGTATTTT.

This clone has a handful of counts. This sequence joins TRBV27 and TRBJ1-1; possible D gene TRBD1, 6 bases. Germline V gives CDR1 MNHEY, CDR2 SMNVEV (reference sequence). The CDR3 extends over 16 amino acids. V was pared by 5 bases and J by 0 bases, with 16 bases between. The CDR3 coding sequence is TGTGCCAGCAGTAGGACAGAATACTTTATGAACACTGAAGCTTTCTTT. This translates into CASSRTEYFMNTEAFF.

This clone was recorded only once. This chain connects TRBV24-1 to TRBJ2-2; D ambiguous. Germline lookup yields CDR1 KGHDR and CDR2 SFDVKD. The CDR3 sequence is 14 residues long. The ends were cut back, 5 bases at V and 1 base at J, with 7 bases in the middle. The CDR3 DNA sequence: TGTGCCACCAGTGTACACATGAACACCGGGGAGCTGTTTTTT. This codes for CATSVHMNTGELFF.

J is TRBJ2-7 and V is TRBV9; possibly TRBD2 for D (5 bases). Between the trimmed V and J ends, which lost 4 bases and 2 bases, there was a span of 13 bases. This CDR3 has 14 residues. CDR1 and CDR2 from the germline V gene are SGDLS and YYNGEE. CDR3 nucleotides: TGTGCCAGCAGCAAGGACTTGACAACCTACGAGCAGTACTTC. Translating it yields CASSKDLTTYEQYF.

The chain recombines TRBV28 with TRBJ1-2; 7 bases are a match to TRBD1. V lost 7 bases and J lost 3; bases outside the gene matches: 11. The germline gives CDR1 MDHEN, CDR2 SYDVKM. The CDR3 has 15 amino acids. CDR3 region: CASTGPRQGYYGYTF. DNA of the CDR3: TGTGCCAGCACCGGACCCCGACAGGGCTACTATGGCTACACCTTC.

This chain uses TRBV30 with TRBJ1-3, with D unresolved. V lost 3 bases and J 0 bases, leaving 12 bases between the germline ends. The length of the CDR3 is 15 residues. CDR1 and CDR2 (germline): GTSNPN, SVGIG (reference sequence). The CDR3 sequence is CAWREDLRSGNTIYF. CDR3 in DNA: TGTGCCTGGAGGGAGGACCTCCGCTCTGGAAACACCATATATTTT.

V gene TRBV27 combines with J gene TRBJ1-1; 10 positions match TRBD1. With 6 bases clipped from V and 8 bases from J, the junction kept 9 bases outside the gene matches. Germline loops: CDR1 MNHEY, CDR2 SMNVEV (reference sequence). The CDR3 covers 14 residues. CDR3 sequence (DNA): TGTGCCAGCAGCTTCGGGACAGGGGAGCGGGAAGCTTTCTTT. This sequence encodes CASSFGTGEREAFF.

The V gene is TRBV6-2 or TRBV6-3, the J gene TRBJ2-1; 8 bases are a match to TRBD2. The CDR3 has 13 residues. V was clipped by 5 bases and J by 8 bases; unmatched bases: 5. The V gene's germline CDR1 is MNHEY and CDR2 SVGEGT. In nucleotides, the CDR3 is TGTGCCAGCAGTCGGACTAGCTTTTATGAGCAGTTCTTC. Residues: CASSRTSFYEQFF.

The gene calls are TRBV6-6 and TRBJ2-6; tentatively, D is TRBD1 (6 bases). Germline CDR1 reads MNHNY; CDR2 reads SVGAGI (reference sequence). This CDR3 is built from 18 residues. V was trimmed by 5 bases and J by 0 bases, leaving 17 bases between them. The CDR3 DNA reads as TGTGCCAGCAGTCCGTACAGGGAGCCCAACTCTGGGGCCAACGTCCTGACTTTC. Translating it yields CASSPYREPNSGANVLTF.

This chain connects TRBV4-1 to TRBJ1-4; the match to TRBD1 covers 7 bases. Looked up from germline, CDR1 is MGHRA and CDR2 is YSYEKL. With 5 bases clipped from V and 2 bases from J, the junction kept 8 bases outside the gene matches. This CDR3 is 16 amino acids long. For the CDR3, the DNA is TGCGCCAGCAGCGAAAGGGAAGGGGGCACTAATGAAAAACTGTTTTTT. As protein: CASSEREGGTNEKLFF.

This chain uses TRBV2 with TRBJ2-5; D may be TRBD1 or TRBD2 (6 bases each). Germline V gene lookup returns CDR1 SNHLY and CDR2 FYNNEI. V was trimmed by 8 bases and J by 2 bases, leaving 15 bases between them. The CDR3 has 14 amino acids. The CDR3 region is CASGGRGLQETQYF. The CDR3 region has the DNA TGTGCCAGCGGGGGGCGAGGACTTCAAGAGACCCAGTACTTC.

The rearrangement uses TRBV12-5 and TRBJ2-3, with 7 positions matching TRBD1. In germline, CDR1 is LGHNT, CDR2 FRNRAP. V was pared by 5 bases and J by 9 bases, with 2 bases of the junction left unmatched. The CDR3 totals 11 residues. DNA for the CDR3: TGTGCTAGTGGTACAGGGGCCACGCAGTATTTT. Amino acid sequence: CASGTGATQYF.

V is TRBV7-2 and J is TRBJ2-7, with D possibly called TRBD1 or TRBD2 (5 bases each). Germline V gene lookup returns CDR1 SGHTA and CDR2 FQGNSA. Trimming shortened V by 5 bases and J by 3 bases, and 11 bases separated the two germline ends. The CDR3 consists of 13 residues. CDR3 coding DNA: TGTGCCAGCAGCCCGGGGCGAGACTACGAGCAGTACTTC. This translates into CASSPGRDYEQYF.

The CDR3 loop reads CASSLFRNTEAFF. The CDR3, as DNA: TGTGCCAGCAGTTTATTTCGGAACACTGAAGCTTTCTTT. V gene TRBV27 combines with J gene TRBJ1-1; D not certain. V was clipped by 1 base and J by 1 base, with 4 bases between them. Germline V gene lookup returns CDR1 MNHEY and CDR2 SMNVEV (reference sequence). The CDR3 has 13 residues.

This chain uses TRBV15 with TRBJ2-7; no definite D call. The germline V and J ends were trimmed by 1 base and 1 base, with 8 bases remaining between them. CDR3 length equals 14 residues. The V gene's germline CDR1 is LNHNV and CDR2 YYDKDF (reference sequence). CDR3 in amino acids: CATSRGGDSYEQYF. CDR3 DNA: TGTGCCACCAGCAGAGGAGGCGATTCCTACGAGCAGTACTTC.

The J gene is TRBJ2-5, the V gene TRBV7-2; TRBD2 might be the D (6 bases). V was cut by 4 bases and J by 5 bases, with 20 bases left in between. This CDR3 has 16 residues. Looked up from germline, CDR1 is SGHTA and CDR2 is FQGNSA. The CDR3 DNA reads as TGTGCCAGCAGCTCCCGGGACTTAAGGCCGGGGGAGACCCAGTACTTC. Amino acids: CASSSRDLRPGETQYF.

The J gene is TRBJ1-5, the V gene TRBV19; TRBD1 agrees at 7 bases. V lost 6 bases, J lost 2 bases, and 4 bases stayed unmatched. There are 14 residues in the CDR3. The germline V gene encodes CDR1 LNHDA and CDR2 SQIVND (reference sequence). This CDR3 reads CASSITGGNQPQHF. The CDR3 nucleotides read TGTGCCAGTAGCATTACAGGGGGCAATCAGCCCCAGCATTTT.

This clone was recorded a few times. The sample carries other DNA sequences with the same CDR3. V and J are TRBV5-1 and TRBJ2-2; D is unresolved. CDR1 and CDR2 (germline): SGHRS, YFSETQ. CDR3 size: 14 residues. Trimming pared 0 bases from V and 5 bases from J, leaving 8 bases between. Here the CDR3 reads CASSLAESTGELFF. CDR3 DNA sequence: TGCGCCAGCAGCTTGGCGGAGAGTACCGGGGAGCTGTTTTTT.

This chain links TRBV3-1 (or the pseudogene TRBV3-2) with TRBJ2-2; no definite D call. V lost 4 bases, J lost 5 bases, and 5 bases lay in between. CDR1 is LGHDT and CDR2 is YNNKEL in the germline V gene (reference sequence). The CDR3 spans 12 residues. The CDR3 loop is CASSLLTGELFF. The CDR3, as DNA: TGTGCCAGCAGCCTACTTACCGGGGAGCTGTTTTTT.

The chain employs TRBV6-2 or TRBV6-3 and TRBJ1-5; D might be TRBD1 (5 bases). V lost 4 bases to trimming and J lost 2 bases, with 18 bases between them. The CDR3 consists of 17 residues. CDR1 is MNHEY, CDR2 SVGEGT, per germline. The CDR3 region is CASSSGRPFNGNQPQHF. CDR3 coding DNA: TGTGCCAGCAGTTCAGGGAGACCGTTTAACGGCAATCAGCCCCAGCATTTT.